A selection of T cell receptor beta chains follows, all from one sample in a study of vaccination effects on CD4 cells after COVID-19. Clones were read by immunoSEQ multiplex PCR, and TCRdb kept only the in-frame ones, dropping some. In the table there are around 63,000 clones, less than 80% of which are singletons. No antigen is known for these receptors. Sequencing was performed on CD4+ T cells from PBMCs cultured with HCoV-OC43 spike peptides, taken before COVID-19 vaccination. These receptors all come from a human donor who received a COVID-19 vaccine. Each CDR3 is given with its conserved first and last residue. Fields, in order: clone size, J gene, D gene, CDR3 length, V gene, CDR3 protein, CDR3 DNA. The D gene is left open where the match is weak. Some rows mark clone size as missing; the rest say once, few, many or name a class of expanded clone.

.	TRBJ1-1	.	15	TRBV7-9	CASSLEAGRNTEAFF	TGTGCCAGCAGCTTAGAAGCAGGACGGAACACTGAAGCTTTCTTT
once	TRBJ2-2	.	13	TRBV28	CATLQLNTGELFF	TGTGCCACACTACAGCTGAACACCGGGGAGCTGTTTTTT
.	TRBJ1-2	TRBD1	14	TRBV5-1	CASRRDSANYGYTF	TGCGCCAGCAGACGGGACAGCGCTAACTATGGCTACACCTTC
few	TRBJ1-2	TRBD1	14	TRBV10-1	CASSPGTANYGYTF	TGCGCCAGCAGTCCCGGGACAGCTAACTATGGCTACACCTTC
once	TRBJ2-2	.	15	TRBV7-3	CASSPRRQNTGELFF	TGTGCCAGCAGCCCCCGGAGGCAGAACACCGGGGAGCTGTTTTTT
.	TRBJ2-5	.	13	TRBV30	CAWSERPDSPAHF	TGTGCCTGGAGCGAGCGACCCGACAGCCCTGCACACTTC
.	TRBJ1-3	.	15	TRBV5-8	CASSLYRLSGNTIYF	TGTGCCAGCAGCTTGTACAGGCTCTCTGGAAACACCATATATTTT
.	TRBJ2-3	.	13	TRBV6-6	CACKSASTDTQYF	TGTGCCTGTAAAAGCGCTAGCACAGATACGCAGTATTTT
.	TRBJ1-1	.	11	TRBV18	CASSPDTEAFF	TGTGCCAGCTCACCAGACACTGAAGCTTTCTTT
.	TRBJ1-1	TRBD1	15	TRBV2	CASSRTGVENTEAFF	TGTGCCAGCAGTCGGACAGGGGTCGAGAACACTGAAGCTTTCTTT
.	TRBJ2-5	.	17	TRBV4-3	CASSQDRRSAGQETQYF	TGCGCCAGCAGCCAAGATAGACGGTCAGCGGGCCAAGAGACCCAGTACTTC
.	TRBJ1-1	.	13	TRBV12-3/TRBV12-4	CASSLNNNNEAFF	TGTGCCAGCAGTTTAAATAATAACAATGAAGCTTTCTTT
once	TRBJ1-3	.	17	TRBV4-1	CASSQSVSGVDGNTIYF	TGCGCCAGCAGCCAAAGTGTGTCTGGGGTGGACGGAAACACCATATATTTT
.	TRBJ1-6	.	13	TRBV6-5	CASSYDQNSPLHF	TGTGCCAGCAGTTACGACCAGAATTCACCCCTCCACTTT
few	TRBJ1-3	.	14	TRBV5-5	CASSRGGSGNTIYF	TGTGCCAGCAGCCGCGGGGGCTCTGGAAACACCATATATTTT
.	TRBJ1-2	.	15	TRBV15	CATSRESTGGYGYTF	TGTGCCACCAGCAGAGAAAGCACGGGTGGCTATGGCTACACCTTC